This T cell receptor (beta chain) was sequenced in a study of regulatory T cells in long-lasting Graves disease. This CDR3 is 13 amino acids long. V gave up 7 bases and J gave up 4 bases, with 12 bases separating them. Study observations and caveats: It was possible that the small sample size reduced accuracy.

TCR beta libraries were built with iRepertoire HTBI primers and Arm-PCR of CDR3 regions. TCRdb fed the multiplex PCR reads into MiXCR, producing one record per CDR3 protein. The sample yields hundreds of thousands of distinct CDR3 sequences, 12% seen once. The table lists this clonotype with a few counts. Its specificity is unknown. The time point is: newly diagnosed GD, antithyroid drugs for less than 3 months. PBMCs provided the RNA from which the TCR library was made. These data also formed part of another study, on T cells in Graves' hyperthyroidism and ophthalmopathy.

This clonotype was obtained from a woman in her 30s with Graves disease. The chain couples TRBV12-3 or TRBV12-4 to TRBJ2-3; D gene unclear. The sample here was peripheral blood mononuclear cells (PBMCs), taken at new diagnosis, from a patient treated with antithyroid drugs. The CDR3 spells CASTRPGADTQYF. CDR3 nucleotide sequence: TGTGCCAGCACCAGGCCTGGGGCAGATACGCAGTATTTT.